The 8 T cell receptor beta chains below all came from one sample that was sequenced in a study of T cells in localized non-small cell lung cancer. Here immunoSEQ multiplex PCR was the method, and the copy in TCRdb shows in-frame clones only, minus some. The data show some 80,000 clones, roughly four fifths seen once. Specimen: peripheral blood, collected before any cancer treatment. The source is a man between 40 and 69 years old with stage I lung adenocarcinoma.

This clone occurred once. V is TRBV19 and J is TRBJ2-7; 11 bases are shared with TRBD1. Per germline, CDR1 LNHDA and CDR2 SQIVND (reference sequence). The CDR3 is 14 residues long. J gave up 6 bases and V 6 bases, and 7 bases lay outside the gene matches. The CDR3, as DNA: TGTGCCAGTAGCCTTCCGGGACAGGGGGGCGAGCAGTACTTC. It is translated as CASSLPGQGGEQYF. Drawing the rest from reference TRBV19 and TRBJ2-7, the complete variable domain is DGGITQSPKYLFRKEGQNVTLSCEQNLNHDAMYWYRQDPGQGLRLIYYSQIVNDFQKGDIAEGYSVSREKKESFPLTVTSAQKNPTAFYLCASSLPGQGGEQYFGPGTRLTVT.

The J gene is TRBJ1-1, the V gene TRBV19; TRBD1 might be the D (6 bases). V was pared by 4 bases and J by 1 base, with 10 bases between. CDR3 length equals 14 residues. The germline gives CDR1 LNHDA, CDR2 SQIVND (reference sequence). Here the CDR3 DNA reads TGTGCCAGTAGTAAAGGGGGGAGGAACACTGAAGCTTTCTTT. Translated: CASSKGGRNTEAFF.

This chain uses TRBV12-5 with TRBJ2-1; 7 bases map to TRBD1. The germline gives CDR1 LGHNT, CDR2 FRNRAP. V was pared by 9 bases and J by 5 bases, with 13 bases of the junction left unmatched. The CDR3 is 15 residues long. CDR3 DNA: TGTGCTAGCGCGAGGGGGCAAGTAAACGACAATGAGCAGTTCTTC. Translated: CASARGQVNDNEQFF.

The genes are TRBV19 and TRBJ2-5; no definite D call. The V and J ends lost 5 bases and 5 bases respectively, with 15 bases between them. The CDR3 extends over 14 amino acids. Germline V gene data show CDR1 as LNHDA and CDR2 as SQIVND (reference sequence). In DNA, the CDR3 is TGTGCCAGTAGTCCCACTCATTTCAGGGAGACCCAGTACTTC. Translated: CASSPTHFRETQYF.

The chain has TRBV14 and TRBJ2-3; 11 bases agree with TRBD2. The V gene's germline CDR1 is SGHDN and CDR2 FVKESK. V lost 1 base and J lost 10; bases outside the gene matches: 10. The CDR3 consists of 16 residues. CDR3 DNA sequence: TGTGCCAGCAGCCAAGGGCCTAGCGGGAGGATCGGTGCGCAGTATTTT. It yields the protein CASSQGPSGRIGAQYF.

The chain recombines TRBV30 with TRBJ2-7; D tentatively reads TRBD1 or TRBD2 (5 bases each). In germline, CDR1 is GTSNPN, CDR2 SVGIG (reference sequence). V was pared by 4 bases and J by 2 bases, with 15 bases between. The CDR3 runs to 14 residues. CDR3 residues: CAWTRGARAYEQYF. The CDR3 nucleotides read TGTGCCTGGACCCGGGGTGCCAGGGCCTACGAGCAGTACTTC.

CDR3 sequence reads: CASSTTSGTSGVNEQFF. CDR3 DNA: TGCGCCAGCAGCACGACCTCGGGGACTAGCGGGGTTAATGAGCAGTTCTTC. This chain connects TRBV5-1 to TRBJ2-1; 13 bases fit TRBD2. Trimming cost V 4 bases and J 7 bases; bases outside gene matches: 11. Germline values: CDR1 SGHRS, CDR2 YFSETQ. CDR3 size: 17 residues. Combining the CDR3 with reference TRBV5-1 and TRBJ2-1 gives the whole variable domain KAGVTQTPRYLIKTRGQQVTLSCSPISGHRSVSWYQQTPGQGLQFLFEYFSETQRNKGNFPGRFSGRQFSNSRSEMNVSTLELGDSALYLCASSTTSGTSGVNEQFFGPGTRLTVL.

V gene TRBV5-8 combines with J gene TRBJ1-5; D is unresolved. Trimming took 0 bases from V and 1 from J, leaving 2 bases between them. Germline V CDR1 and CDR2: SGHTS, YDEGEE. The CDR3 contains 13 residues. The CDR3 nucleotides are TGTGCCAGCAGCTTGGACAGCAATCAGCCCCAGCATTTT. Its translation: CASSLDSNQPQHF.